The entry below describes one T cell receptor beta chain. Antigen specificity is unknown. The source of the sample is a study of blood T cells in healthy people across ages. General observations from the study: No one knew whether donors had CMV, which possibly confounded expanded clonotype changes.

The authors ran a second PCR of about 6 to 12 cycles using a sample-barcoded 5' primer and a J-beta primer mix. TCRdb redid the calling of the 5' RACE reads with MiXCR, one entry per CDR3 protein. The repertoire holds about 830,000 distinct CDR3 sequences, with approximately 67% as singletons. CDR1 is SGHTA and CDR2 is FQGNSA in the germline V gene. The CDR3 has 17 amino acids. V was clipped by 5 bases and J by 1 base, with 19 bases between them. The sequence came from a man between 25 and 39 years old in good health. Sequencing was carried out using blood. The rearrangement uses TRBV7-2 and TRBJ2-3, with TRBD1 as a possible D gene (6 bases). DNA for the CDR3: TGTGCCAGCAGCCAACGTCTAGTGGGGGCAGGCACAGATACGCAGTATTTT. Translation: CASSQRLVGAGTDTQYF.